Listed below are T cell receptor beta chains from one sample, sequenced in a study of blood T cell repertoires in COVID-19. Sequencing was performed with immunoSEQ multiplex PCR; in TCRdb, only in-frame clones are kept and a portion is missing. Of around 300,000 clones listed, 85% are singletons. The specimen sequenced was PBMCs or T cells enriched from blood (not recorded which). The receptors originated from a woman between 50 and 59 years old who had recovered from COVID-19. CDR3s include the opening cysteine and the closing phenylalanine or tryptophan. Each record gives: D gene, J gene, clone size, V gene, CDR3 DNA, CDR3 protein. The D gene is left open where the match is weak. A clone size is listed for some rows: how often the clone was seen (once, few, many), or a class if it is expanded.

D: TRBD1; J: TRBJ2-5; size: -; V: TRBV7-8; DNA: TGTGCCAGCAGCTTCGTCCGGGACAGGCTGGAGGAGACCCAGTACTTC; CDR3: CASSFVRDRLEETQYF
D: -; J: TRBJ1-2; size: -; V: TRBV14; DNA: TGTGCCAGCAGCCGGACACTTAACTATGGCTACACCTTC; CDR3: CASSRTLNYGYTF
D: -; J: TRBJ1-4; size: -; V: TRBV3-1/TRBV3-2; DNA: TGTGCCAGCAGCCCACCGGGACGGAGGGTTGAAAAACTGTTTTTT; CDR3: CASSPPGRRVEKLFF
D: TRBD1; J: TRBJ2-7; size: -; V: TRBV11-2; DNA: TGTGCCAGCAGCCGCGGGGGACAGGGGGCCGAGCAGTACTTC; CDR3: CASSRGGQGAEQYF
D: -; J: TRBJ2-5; size: -; V: TRBV18; DNA: TGTGCCAGCTCACCAAGGGGGCAAGAGACCCAGTACTTC; CDR3: CASSPRGQETQYF
D: -; J: TRBJ2-1; size: once; V: TRBV28; DNA: TGTGCCAGCAGTTCGGTGTCAACGGCCTACAATGAGCAGTTCTTC; CDR3: CASSSVSTAYNEQFF
D: TRBD1; J: TRBJ2-7; size: -; V: TRBV29-1; DNA: TGCAGCGTATCCGGGACAGGGGCATACGAGCAGTACTTC; CDR3: CSVSGTGAYEQYF
D: -; J: TRBJ1-6; size: -; V: TRBV6-5; DNA: TGTGCCAGCAGTTACTCGCTTCAGGGAAATTCACCCCTCCACTTT; CDR3: CASSYSLQGNSPLHF
D: TRBD1; J: TRBJ2-7; size: -; V: TRBV10-3; DNA: TGTGCCATCAGTGAGTCGGACGGACAGGCCGAGCAGTACTTC; CDR3: CAISESDGQAEQYF
D: -; J: TRBJ1-2; size: -; V: TRBV7-2; DNA: TGTGCCAGCAGCCCCCTAGTGGGGCAGGGGTCTGGCTACACCTTC; CDR3: CASSPLVGQGSGYTF
D: -; J: TRBJ2-1; size: -; V: TRBV5-1; DNA: TGCGCCAGCAGCTTGGTGGCAGCCTACAATGAGCAGTTCTTC; CDR3: CASSLVAAYNEQFF
D: TRBD1; J: TRBJ2-3; size: -; V: TRBV19; DNA: TGTGCCAGTAGTATAGATCTGACAGGGGGCACAGATACGCAGTATTTT; CDR3: CASSIDLTGGTDTQYF
D: -; J: TRBJ1-1; size: -; V: TRBV21-1; DNA: TGTGCCAGCAGCAAAGTACCTGGTACAGGCTCCACTGAAGCTTTCTTT; CDR3: CASSKVPGTGSTEAFF
D: -; J: TRBJ2-1; size: -; V: TRBV21-1; DNA: TGTGCCAGACCCCCCCCGGGACTAGCAGGCAATGAGCAGTTCTTC; CDR3: CARPPPGLAGNEQFF
D: -; J: TRBJ1-4; size: -; V: TRBV19; DNA: TGTGCCAGTAGTTCGTACAGCGAAGGAGGAGAAAAACTGTTTTTT; CDR3: CASSSYSEGGEKLFF
D: -; J: TRBJ1-5; size: -; V: TRBV12-3/TRBV12-4; DNA: TGTGCCAGCAGTGAGGACAGAAATCAGCCCCAGCATTTT; CDR3: CASSEDRNQPQHF
D: TRBD2; J: TRBJ2-3; size: -; V: TRBV11-3; DNA: TGTGCCAGCAGCGCACGGACTAGCGGGAGTGTAACAGATACGCAGTATTTT; CDR3: CASSARTSGSVTDTQYF
D: -; J: TRBJ1-1; size: -; V: TRBV5-1; DNA: TGCGCCAGCAGCACCGGACAGTCAGAAGCTTTCTTT; CDR3: CASSTGQSEAFF
D: -; J: TRBJ1-5; size: -; V: TRBV7-9; DNA: TGTGCCAGCAGCTTCGAACACCAGCCCCAGCATTTT; CDR3: CASSFEHQPQHF
D: -; J: TRBJ1-2; size: once; V: TRBV3-1/TRBV3-2; DNA: TGTGCCAGCAGCCAAGTTGACAGCAACTATGGCTACACCTTC; CDR3: CASSQVDSNYGYTF
D: -; J: TRBJ2-7; size: -; V: TRBV19; DNA: TGTGCCAGTAGTACCTCCATGGGACACTACGAGCAATACTTC; CDR3: CASSTSMGHYEQYF
D: TRBD1; J: TRBJ2-7; size: -; V: TRBV5-1; DNA: TGCGCCAGCAGCACCGGGACAGGGAAGTACGAGCAGTACTTC; CDR3: CASSTGTGKYEQYF
D: -; J: TRBJ2-7; size: -; V: TRBV7-8; DNA: TGTGCCAGCAGGGATATGAGGGACGAGCAGTACTTC; CDR3: CASRDMRDEQYF
D: TRBD1; J: TRBJ1-1; size: -; V: TRBV5-1; DNA: TGCGCCAGCAGCTTTGGATACACCGGGACAGGGAACACTGAAGCTTTCTTT; CDR3: CASSFGYTGTGNTEAFF
D: -; J: TRBJ1-2; size: -; V: TRBV2; DNA: TGTGCCAGCAGTACAATATACTATGGCTACACCTTC; CDR3: CASSTIYYGYTF
D: TRBD1; J: TRBJ1-2; size: -; V: TRBV9; DNA: TGTGCCAGCAGAGGGGGCCACGGCTACACCTTC; CDR3: CASRGGHGYTF
D: -; J: TRBJ2-1; size: -; V: TRBV27; DNA: TGTGCCAGCAGTTTTGATTACAGTGTGTACAATGAGCAGTTCTTC; CDR3: CASSFDYSVYNEQFF
D: -; J: TRBJ1-2; size: once; V: TRBV12-3/TRBV12-4; DNA: TGTGCCAGCAGCTTTGGTTCGAGGCATGGCTACACCTTC; CDR3: CASSFGSRHGYTF
D: -; J: TRBJ1-6; size: -; V: TRBV27; DNA: TGTGCCAGCAGCCCAAGGAGGACAGTCGATTCACCCCTCCACTTT; CDR3: CASSPRRTVDSPLHF
D: TRBD2; J: TRBJ2-1; size: -; V: TRBV29-1; DNA: TGCAGCGTCGCGACTAGCGGGGGGTTCAATGAGCAGTTCTTC; CDR3: CSVATSGGFNEQFF
D: -; J: TRBJ1-4; size: few; V: TRBV5-1; DNA: TGCGCCAGCAGCCTTTGGGGGCAGGATGGTGAAAAACTGTTTTTT; CDR3: CASSLWGQDGEKLFF
D: -; J: TRBJ1-1; size: -; V: TRBV19; DNA: TGTGCCAGTAGTATAGGCAGGACTGAAGCTTTCTTT; CDR3: CASSIGRTEAFF
D: -; J: TRBJ2-3; size: -; V: TRBV5-4; DNA: TGTGCCAGCAGCCCGGGGTACACAGATACGCAGTATTTT; CDR3: CASSPGYTDTQYF
D: -; J: TRBJ1-3; size: -; V: TRBV12-3/TRBV12-4; DNA: TGTGCCAGCAGTTTAGACAGAGGAAACACCATATATTTT; CDR3: CASSLDRGNTIYF
D: -; J: TRBJ1-2; size: -; V: TRBV4-2; DNA: TGTGCCAGCAGCCAGAGGTCGTCCTATGGCTACACCTTC; CDR3: CASSQRSSYGYTF
D: TRBD2; J: TRBJ2-3; size: once; V: TRBV7-2; DNA: TGTGCCAGCAGTTTCCGTTTATCGAGCGGGGGAGCCACAGATACGCAGTATTTT; CDR3: CASSFRLSSGGATDTQYF
D: TRBD1; J: TRBJ2-7; size: -; V: TRBV18; DNA: TGTGCCAGCTCAACACCCAGGGGACAGGGGGCTTACGAGCAGTACTTC; CDR3: CASSTPRGQGAYEQYF
D: -; J: TRBJ1-3; size: -; V: TRBV12-5; DNA: TGTGCTAGTGGTGCATGGGACTCCCTTCTCTCTGGAAACACCATATATTTT; CDR3: CASGAWDSLLSGNTIYF
D: -; J: TRBJ1-2; size: -; V: TRBV2; DNA: TGTGCCAGCAGTGAGTCGACAGGCCTCTATGGCTACACCTTC; CDR3: CASSESTGLYGYTF
D: -; J: TRBJ1-1; size: -; V: TRBV5-5; DNA: TGTGCCAGCAGCTTTGAACAAAAGAACACTGAAGCTTTCTTT; CDR3: CASSFEQKNTEAFF
D: -; J: TRBJ2-7; size: -; V: TRBV15; DNA: TGTGCCACCAGCAGCGGGACTTCCTACGAGCAGTACTTC; CDR3: CATSSGTSYEQYF
D: TRBD1; J: TRBJ1-2; size: -; V: TRBV28; DNA: TGTGCCAGCATCCTCGGACAGGGGAATGGCTACACCTTC; CDR3: CASILGQGNGYTF
D: -; J: TRBJ2-1; size: once; V: TRBV10-1; DNA: TGCGCCAGCAGTGGGGAGCGTCGTAATGAGCAGTTCTTC; CDR3: CASSGERRNEQFF
D: TRBD2; J: TRBJ2-1; size: -; V: TRBV11-3; DNA: TGTGCCAGCAGCAACGGACTAGCGGGAGGTAATGAGCAGTTCTTC; CDR3: CASSNGLAGGNEQFF
D: -; J: TRBJ1-1; size: -; V: TRBV7-9; DNA: TGTGCCAGCAGCTTAGGGACAGTCACTGAAGCTTTCTTT; CDR3: CASSLGTVTEAFF